This T cell receptor beta chain was sequenced in a study of CD8+CD57+ T cells in acquired aplastic anemia. Study-level results: Patients and controls had CD8+ Simpson's diversity values that were not significantly distinct.

Concerning this clonotype itself: Its antigen is as yet unknown.

For CDR3 and TCR beta VDJ profiling, genomic DNA was the template used. TCRdb independently ran MiXCR on the reads; one entry per CDR3 protein. The sample has tens of thousands of distinct CDR3 sequences, around 55% seen once. Germline assignment: CDR1 LNHDA and CDR2 SQIVND (reference sequence). The CDR3 consists of 14 residues. Trimming cost V 6 bases and J 1 base, with 12 bases left between them. This chain joins TRBV19 and TRBJ1-2; D unclear. The specimen sequenced was sorted CD4+, CD8+, or CD8+CD57+ T cells (not recorded which) from PBMCs. This receptor was identified in a human donor in good health, serving as a control. The CDR3 protein is CASSPRGSNYGYTF. The CDR3 nucleotides read TGTGCCAGTAGCCCTCGCGGGAGTAACTATGGCTACACCTTC.